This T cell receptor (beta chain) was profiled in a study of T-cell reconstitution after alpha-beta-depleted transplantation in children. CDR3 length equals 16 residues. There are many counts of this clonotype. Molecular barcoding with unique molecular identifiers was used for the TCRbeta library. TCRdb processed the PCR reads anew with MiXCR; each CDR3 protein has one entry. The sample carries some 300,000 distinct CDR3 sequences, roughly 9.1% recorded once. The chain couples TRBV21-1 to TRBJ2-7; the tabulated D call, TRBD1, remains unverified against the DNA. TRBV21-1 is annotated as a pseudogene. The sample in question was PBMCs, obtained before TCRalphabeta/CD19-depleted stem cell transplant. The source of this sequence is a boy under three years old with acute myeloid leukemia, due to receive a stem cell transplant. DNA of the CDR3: TGTGCCAGCAGCAATGTTAACCGGGACAGGACCTACGAGCAGTACTTC. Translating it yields CASSNVNRDRTYEQYF.